These 7 T cell receptor beta chains originate from one sample sequenced in a study of T cells in Graves' hyperthyroidism and ophthalmopathy. The TCR beta CDR3 regions underwent amplification using RNA transcripts as the source. Initially, a first-round RT-PCR of the TCR CDR3 employed the HTBI primer set. TCRdb re-called the multiplex PCR reads through MiXCR, storing one row per CDR3 protein. In the table there are fewer than 250,000 distinct CDR3 sequences, roughly a sixth of which are singletons. Input material: blood. Source of these receptors: a middle-aged man with Graves' hyperthyroidism.

This clonotype was counted ten times or more. The chain employs TRBV20-1 and TRBJ2-3; D is possibly TRBD2 (5 bases). Trimming removed 8 bases from V and 2 bases from J, with 14 bases in between. The length of the CDR3 is 13 residues. The germline gives CDR1 DFQATT, CDR2 SNEGSKA (reference sequence). Here the CDR3 reads CSSRGLFTDTQYF. For the CDR3, the DNA is TGCAGTAGTCGAGGGCTTTTCACAGATACGCAGTATTTT.

This clonotype was observed many times. This chain joins TRBV3-1 and TRBJ1-1; 9 nucleotides align to TRBD1. This CDR3 contains 15 residues. Germline lookup yields CDR1 LGHDT and CDR2 YNNKEL (reference sequence). V shed 1 base and J 3 bases; nucleotides not matched to a gene: 3. CDR3 region: CASSQGTGADTEAFF. The CDR3 DNA sequence: TGTGCCAGCAGCCAAGGGACAGGGGCGGACACTGAAGCTTTCTTT.

This clonotype was seen a few times. The chain is built from TRBV27 and TRBJ1-1, with 8 bases identical to TRBD1. The germline V gene has CDR1 MNHEY and CDR2 SMNVEV (reference sequence). V gave up 8 bases and J gave up 5 bases; unmatched junction bases: 13. The CDR3 sequence is 15 residues long. CDR3 sequence (DNA): TGTGCCAGCCTCTCCGACGTCAGGGGGCTAACTGAAGCTTTCTTT. Encoded protein: CASLSDVRGLTEAFF.

The chain couples TRBV2 to TRBJ2-5; perhaps TRBD2 as D (5 bases). From germline, CDR1 is SNHLY and CDR2 FYNNEI. The CDR3 sequence is 13 residues long. Trimming took off 7 bases at V and 3 bases at J, with 12 bases between the two ends. This CDR3 is CASTRGGKETQYF. The CDR3 region has the DNA TGTGCCAGCACTCGGGGTGGGAAAGAGACCCAGTACTTC.

This clonotype was observed at least ten times. The chain combines TRBV7-2 with TRBJ1-3; 7 bases map to TRBD1. CDR1 and CDR2 from the germline V gene are SGHTA and FQGNSA. The CDR3 is made up of 15 amino acids. V gave up 4 bases and J gave up 3 bases; unmatched junction bases: 6. The CDR3 sequence is CASSSRQGGGNTIYF. The CDR3 DNA reads TGTGCCAGCAGCTCCCGACAGGGTGGTGGAAACACCATATATTTT.

This clonotype was seen repeatedly, ten times or more. The chain employs TRBV5-1 and TRBJ2-3; no clear D. Trimming stripped 1 base from V and 1 base from J, with 4 bases between. This CDR3 comprises 13 residues. Per the germline V gene, CDR1 is SGHRS and CDR2 is YFSETQ. CDR3 sequence reads: CASSLTRTDTQYF. The DNA of the CDR3 is TGCGCCAGCAGCTTGACCCGCACAGATACGCAGTATTTT. The whole variable domain, remainder taken from reference TRBV5-1 and TRBJ2-3, is KAGVTQTPRYLIKTRGQQVTLSCSPISGHRSVSWYQQTPGQGLQFLFEYFSETQRNKGNFPGRFSGRQFSNSRSEMNVSTLELGDSALYLCASSLTRTDTQYFGPGTRLTVL.

The genes are TRBV2 and TRBJ1-2, with D hard to call. The CDR3 consists of 11 residues. V was trimmed by 8 bases and J by 4 bases, leaving 8 bases between them. Germline V gene data show CDR1 as SNHLY and CDR2 as FYNNEI. CDR3 in DNA: TGTGCCAGCTGGGGAAGCTATGGCTACACCTTC. Translating gives CASWGSYGYTF.